The 2 T cell receptor beta chains in this list originate from one sample, sequenced in a study of T cells after yellow fever vaccination. TCRdb used MiXCR to reprocess the 5' RACE reads, holding one entry per CDR3 protein. The table has 250,000 to 400,000 distinct CDR3 sequences, 3.5% to 4.5% seen once. Sample: PBMCs, taken 15 days after the yellow fever booster vaccination. Every receptor here comes from a man between 18 and 29 years old who received the YFV17D yellow fever vaccine.

This clonotype was found a few times. The chain has TRBV7-2 and TRBJ2-7; possible D gene TRBD2, 6 bases. The CDR3 is 14 amino acids. CDR1 and CDR2 from the germline V gene are SGHTA and FQGNSA. V lost 1 base and J 6 bases, leaving 13 bases between the germline ends. CDR3 nucleotide sequence: TGTGCCAGCAGCTTAGGCGGGGCTAGTCGCGAGCAGTACTTC. This gives the protein CASSLGGASREQYF. Filled out from reference TRBV7-2 and TRBJ2-7, the complete variable domain reads GAGVSQSPSNKVTEKGKDVELRCDPISGHTALYWYRQSLGQGLEFLIYFQGNSAPDKSGLPSDRFSAERTGGSVSTLTIQRTQQEDSAVYLCASSLGGASREQYFGPGTRLTVT.

The rearrangement uses TRBV5-1 and TRBJ2-7; D is uncertain. Trimming pared 1 base from V and 1 base from J, leaving 9 bases between. There are 14 residues in the CDR3. Germline V gene data show CDR1 as SGHRS and CDR2 as YFSETQ. CDR3: CASSLNGPSYEQYF. The CDR3 bases are TGCGCCAGCAGCTTGAATGGGCCTTCCTACGAGCAGTACTTC.